Shown below are 4 T cell receptor beta chains from a single sample sequenced in a study of T cell responses to AZD1222 COVID-19 vaccine. Some clones are missing from TCRdb's copy, which holds only in-frame ones; the method was immunoSEQ multiplex PCR. The sample has about 120,000 clones; around 93% are singletons. The specimen was peripheral blood, collected on day 0 of AZD1222 vaccination. The source of these receptors is an adult in good health.

This sequence joins TRBV29-1 and TRBJ1-2; no definite D call. Trimming removed 6 bases from V and 6 bases from J, with 20 bases in between. The CDR3 runs 14 residues. The germline CDR1 and CDR2 sequences are SQVTM and ANQGSEA. CDR3 in amino acids: CSVAPTPGRNGYTF. Written as DNA, the CDR3 is TGCAGCGTAGCCCCGACACCAGGTCGTAATGGCTACACCTTC.

The chain links TRBV5-4 to TRBJ2-7, with D maybe TRBD2 (6 bases). Germline V lookup: CDR1 SGHNT, CDR2 YYREEE (reference sequence). The germline V and J ends were trimmed by 4 bases and 2 bases, with 16 bases remaining between them. This CDR3 comprises 15 residues. Here the CDR3 DNA reads TGTGCCAGCAGCCCCAGCAGCGGGCAGCCCTACGAGCAGTACTTC. Amino acids: CASSPSSGQPYEQYF.

The CDR3 sequence is CASSISRDKFYGYTF. The CDR3 DNA follows: TGTGCCAGTAGTATTAGCCGGGACAAATTCTATGGCTACACCTTC. The chain couples TRBV19 to TRBJ1-2, with a possible D match to TRBD1 (6 bases). V was cut by 3 bases and J by 4 bases, with 15 bases left in between. The CDR3 spans 15 residues. CDR1 and CDR2 from the germline V gene are LNHDA and SQIVND (reference sequence).

The chain uses TRBV11-2 and TRBJ2-3, with a tentative D call TRBD2 (5 bases). The CDR3 extends over 15 amino acids. The V gene lost 2 bases and the J gene lost 1 base, with 10 bases spanning the gap. Germline CDR1 and CDR2: SGHAT and FQNNGV. The CDR3 DNA is TGTGCCAGCAGCTTATTGGGAGTGGGCACAGATACGCAGTATTTT. Protein: CASSLLGVGTDTQYF. Based on the CDR3 plus reference TRBV11-2 and TRBJ2-3, the full variable domain is EAGVAQSPRYKIIEKRQSVAFWCNPISGHATLYWYQQILGQGPKLLIQFQNNGVVDDSQLPKDRFSAERLKGVDSTLKIQPAKLEDSAVYLCASSLLGVGTDTQYFGPGTRLTVL.